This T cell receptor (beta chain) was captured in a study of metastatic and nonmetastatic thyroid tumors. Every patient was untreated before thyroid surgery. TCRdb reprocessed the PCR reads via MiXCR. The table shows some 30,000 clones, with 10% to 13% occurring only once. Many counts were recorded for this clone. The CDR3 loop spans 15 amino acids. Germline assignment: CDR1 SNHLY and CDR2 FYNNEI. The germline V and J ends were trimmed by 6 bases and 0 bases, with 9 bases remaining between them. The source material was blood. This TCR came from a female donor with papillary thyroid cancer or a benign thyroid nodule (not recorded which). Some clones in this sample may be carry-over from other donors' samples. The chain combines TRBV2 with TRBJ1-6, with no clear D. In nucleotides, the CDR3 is TGTGCCAGCAGAGGCCAAAGCTCCTATAATTCACCCCTCCACTTT. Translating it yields CASRGQSSYNSPLHF.